The text below deals with one TCR beta chain. The data are from a study of shared clonotypes between healthy human individuals. Only CD45RO-negative cells positively selected for CCR7 counted as naive CD8 cells, so terminally differentiated effector memory CD45RA+ cells were excluded. Within Nashville, Tennessee resided all donors, each a Caucasian adult. Genomic DNA belonging to each subset was distributed in equal measure over several immunoSEQ plates. Sequencing was performed with immunoSEQ multiplex PCR; in TCRdb, only in-frame clones are kept and a portion is missing. The sample has approximately 2,200,000 clones; about 92% are singletons. The CDR3 is 17 amino acids. Trimming stripped 5 bases from V and 3 bases from J, with 24 bases between. CDR1 SGHTS and CDR2 YDEGEE come from the germline V gene.

The TCR originated in a man aged 18 to 35 in good health. Some clones in this sample may be carry-over from other donors' samples. Sequencing was done on a sample of naive CD8+ T cells from PBMCs. The chain has TRBV5-8 and TRBJ2-7; D gene uncertain. Here the CDR3 reads CASSPGTRRTQIYEQYF. The CDR3 nucleotides are TGTGCCAGCAGTCCCGGAACAAGACGCACCCAGATCTACGAGCAGTACTTC.